This is a list of T cell receptor beta chains from one sample in a study of T-cell memory formation after mild COVID-19. From the 5' RACE reads, TCRdb called clonotypes with MiXCR, one entry per CDR3 protein. The sample carries about 390,000 distinct CDR3 sequences, approximately 15% recorded once. The sequenced sample was PBMCs or a T cell subset sorted from them (not recorded which). These receptors were obtained from a man aged 18 to 35 who had mild COVID-19 (a few samples of this study predate the infection). Cell type and time point are not known. CDR3s include the opening cysteine and the closing phenylalanine or tryptophan. D genes are given only for firm matches. The listing skips clone size in some rows; elsewhere it reads once, few, many or a size class.

- | TRBD1 | TRBJ1-6 | TRBV27 | CASSQTGKNSPLHF | TGTGCCAGCAGCCAGACAGGGAAGAATTCACCCCTCCACTTT
- | - | TRBJ2-1 | TRBV6-1 | CASSPRGWQEQFF | TGTGCCAGCAGTCCAAGGGGATGGCAGGAGCAGTTCTTC
few | - | TRBJ1-2 | TRBV4-2 | CASSQDRYSNYGYTF | TGTGCCAGCAGCCAAGATCGGTACAGTAACTATGGCTACACCTTC
many | - | TRBJ2-6 | TRBV4-2 | CASSQDTGSGANVLTF | TGTGCCAGCAGCCAAGATACCGGCTCTGGGGCCAACGTCCTGACTTTC
- | - | TRBJ1-1 | TRBV3-2 | CASSQDPAADTEAFF | TGTGCCAGCAGCCAAGACCCAGCGGCGGACACTGAAGCTTTCTTT
- | - | TRBJ2-3 | TRBV18 | CASSPAPSATDTQYF | TGTGCCAGCTCACCGGCTCCTTCGGCCACAGATACGCAGTATTTT
few | - | TRBJ2-5 | TRBV7-2 | CASSVHRAETQYF | TGTGCCAGCAGCGTCCACAGGGCGGAGACCCAGTACTTC
few | - | TRBJ2-2 | TRBV6-5 | CASNLANTGELFF | TGTGCCAGCAATCTAGCGAACACCGGGGAGCTGTTTTTT
many | - | TRBJ2-5 | TRBV10-2 | CASSEGSGWGDQETQYF | TGCGCCAGCAGTGAGGGGTCCGGATGGGGGGACCAAGAGACCCAGTACTTC
few | TRBD1 | TRBJ2-5 | TRBV7-3 | CASSPTGGEKETQYF | TGTGCCAGCAGCCCGACAGGGGGCGAAAAAGAGACCCAGTACTTC
- | - | TRBJ2-3 | TRBV6-6 | CASSPKGLALSTDTQYF | TGTGCCAGCAGTCCCAAGGGACTCGCCCTAAGCACAGATACGCAGTATTTT
- | - | TRBJ2-3 | TRBV30 | CAWRPGGTDTQYF | TGTGCCTGGAGACCGGGGGGCACAGATACGCAGTATTTT
- | - | TRBJ1-4 | TRBV30 | CAWGGPPSIEKLFF | TGTGCCTGGGGGGGACCCCCCTCTATCGAAAAACTGTTTTTT
- | - | TRBJ1-3 | TRBV14 | CASSQRGGGSGNTIYF | TGTGCCAGCAGCCAGCGGGGGGGCGGCTCTGGAAACACCATATATTTT
few | - | TRBJ1-2 | TRBV12-3/TRBV12-4 | CASRTLMGTDNYGYTF | TGTGCCAGCAGAACCCTAATGGGGACTGACAACTATGGCTACACCTTC
few | - | TRBJ1-2 | TRBV7-2 | CASSLAQGPYGYTF | TGTGCCAGCAGCTTAGCACAGGGCCCCTATGGCTACACCTTC
few | - | TRBJ1-5 | TRBV6-6 | CASSQNQPQHF | TGTGCCAGCAGCCAAAATCAGCCCCAGCATTTT
- | - | TRBJ2-2 | TRBV4-3 | CASSQGLRGSEAGELFF | TGCGCCAGCAGCCAAGGATTAAGAGGGTCGGAGGCCGGGGAGCTGTTTTTT
few | TRBD1 | TRBJ2-2 | TRBV10-3 | CAIGGTGNTGELFF | TGTGCCATCGGAGGGACAGGGAACACCGGGGAGCTGTTTTTT
- | - | TRBJ2-3 | TRBV29-1 | CSVEVTTYMQYF | TGCAGCGTTGAAGTCACGACTTATATGCAGTATTTT
- | - | TRBJ1-4 | TRBV5-1 | CASSLGLRAGHNEKLFF | TGCGCCAGCAGCTTGGGATTAAGGGCAGGACATAATGAAAAACTGTTTTTT
- | - | TRBJ1-2 | TRBV7-9 | CASSSGPGGYTF | TGTGCCAGCAGCTCCGGTCCAGGTGGCTACACCTTC
- | - | TRBJ1-2 | TRBV5-6 | CASSLEPGAYGYTF | TGTGCCAGCAGCTTGGAGCCGGGGGCCTATGGCTACACCTTC
few | - | TRBJ2-7 | TRBV9 | CASSVVSSGYEQYF | TGTGCCAGCAGCGTAGTGAGTAGCGGCTACGAGCAGTACTTC
- | TRBD1 | TRBJ1-3 | TRBV5-8 | CASSSRGSGNTIYF | TGTGCCAGCAGCTCCAGGGGGTCTGGAAACACCATATATTTT
- | - | TRBJ1-5 | TRBV10-3 | CATGDISNQPQHF | TGTGCCACTGGGGACATTAGCAATCAGCCCCAGCATTTT
- | TRBD2 | TRBJ2-7 | TRBV4-3 | CASSQAERGSYEQYF | TGCGCCAGCAGCCAAGCAGAGCGGGGGTCCTACGAGCAGTACTTC
- | - | TRBJ2-5 | TRBV18 | CASSPSIRLETQYF | TGTGCCAGCTCACCTTCCATCAGGTTGGAGACCCAGTACTTC
- | TRBD1 | TRBJ1-1 | TRBV27 | CASTPAGGMTEAFF | TGTGCCAGCACCCCGGCAGGGGGCATGACTGAAGCTTTCTTT
few | - | TRBJ1-6 | TRBV5-1 | CASSLDPILDNSPLHF | TGCGCCAGCAGCCTCGACCCCATACTGGATAATTCACCCCTCCACTTT
few | - | TRBJ2-2 | TRBV4-2 | CASSQEEGRAGELFF | TGTGCCAGCAGCCAAGAGGAGGGGCGCGCGGGGGAGCTGTTTTTT
once | - | TRBJ2-3 | TRBV6-2/TRBV6-3 | CASSYRARLYADTQYF | TGTGCCAGCAGTTACCGAGCCAGGCTATACGCCGATACGCAGTATTTT
- | - | TRBJ2-5 | TRBV9 | CASTVGPGTTSYQETQYF | TGTGCCAGCACCGTCGGTCCAGGAACCACCTCATACCAAGAGACCCAGTACTTC
few | TRBD1 | TRBJ2-1 | TRBV12-3/TRBV12-4 | CASRRRDRGDEQFF | TGTGCCAGCAGGCGCCGGGACAGGGGTGATGAGCAGTTCTTC
- | TRBD1 | TRBJ1-1 | TRBV28 | CASSGTARSEAFF | TGTGCCAGCAGTGGGACAGCCCGGTCAGAAGCTTTCTTT
few | - | TRBJ1-4 | TRBV5-1 | CASSQGGRKLFF | TGCGCCAGCAGTCAAGGAGGTCGAAAACTGTTTTTT
- | - | TRBJ1-1 | TRBV15 | CATSREWGQYNTEAFF | TGTGCCACCAGCAGAGAGTGGGGGCAATATAACACTGAAGCTTTCTTT
- | - | TRBJ2-3 | TRBV3-1 | CASSQGDRHGDTQYF | TGTGCCAGCAGTCAGGGAGATCGACACGGAGATACGCAGTATTTT
few | TRBD1 | TRBJ2-3 | TRBV3-1 | CASRQGSAQYF | TGTGCCAGCAGACAGGGGAGTGCGCAGTATTTT
few | - | TRBJ1-2 | TRBV7-9 | CASSPGLSGVGYGYTF | TGTGCCAGCAGCCCTGGCCTCTCCGGGGTTGGCTATGGCTACACCTTC
- | - | TRBJ1-2 | TRBV18 | CASSSTGGSGYTF | TGTGCCAGCTCATCCACCGGGGGCTCGGGCTACACCTTC
few | - | TRBJ2-4 | TRBV2 | CASSRDPGAKNIQYF | TGTGCCAGCAGCCGGGACCCGGGAGCCAAAAACATTCAGTACTTC
many | - | TRBJ2-5 | TRBV7-8 | CASSSASLNAQYF | TGTGCCAGCAGCTCAGCCTCCCTGAATGCCCAGTACTTC
few | - | TRBJ1-1 | TRBV2 | CASSELLNTEAFF | TGTGCCAGCAGTGAACTTCTGAACACTGAAGCTTTCTTT
many | - | TRBJ2-1 | TRBV5-1 | CASSFALDIRASNEQFF | TGCGCCAGCAGCTTCGCCTTGGACATTAGAGCTAGCAATGAGCAGTTCTTC